This TCR beta chain was sequenced during a study of CD8 T cells in ankylosing spondylitis. Findings and limits, study-wide: Apparently characteristic of ankylosing spondylitis blood was a TCR beta motif (roughly eight highly homologous variants). Some motif variants had been reported before (in reactive arthritis synovial fluid and blood).

It was by quantitative 5'-RACE with molecular barcodes that TCR beta libraries were made. From the 5' RACE reads, TCRdb called clonotypes with MiXCR, one entry per CDR3 protein. Here the sample spans about 340,000 distinct CDR3 sequences, under 15% being singletons. There are many counts of this clonotype. Its antigen is undetermined. CDR1 SGHKS and CDR2 YYEKEE come from the germline V gene (reference sequence). The CDR3 sequence is 14 residues long. Trimming took 4 bases from V and 7 from J, leaving 14 bases between them. The chain recombines TRBV5-5 with TRBJ2-2; possible D gene TRBD1, 6 bases. Sequencing used blood, either unsorted or a sorted T cell fraction (not recorded which). This sequence was found in a male donor with ankylosing spondylitis or in good health (not recorded which). CDR3 sequence (DNA): TGTGCCAGCAGCCGACAGGCGCAAGGCGGGGAGCTGTTTTTT. It translates to CASSRQAQGGELFF.